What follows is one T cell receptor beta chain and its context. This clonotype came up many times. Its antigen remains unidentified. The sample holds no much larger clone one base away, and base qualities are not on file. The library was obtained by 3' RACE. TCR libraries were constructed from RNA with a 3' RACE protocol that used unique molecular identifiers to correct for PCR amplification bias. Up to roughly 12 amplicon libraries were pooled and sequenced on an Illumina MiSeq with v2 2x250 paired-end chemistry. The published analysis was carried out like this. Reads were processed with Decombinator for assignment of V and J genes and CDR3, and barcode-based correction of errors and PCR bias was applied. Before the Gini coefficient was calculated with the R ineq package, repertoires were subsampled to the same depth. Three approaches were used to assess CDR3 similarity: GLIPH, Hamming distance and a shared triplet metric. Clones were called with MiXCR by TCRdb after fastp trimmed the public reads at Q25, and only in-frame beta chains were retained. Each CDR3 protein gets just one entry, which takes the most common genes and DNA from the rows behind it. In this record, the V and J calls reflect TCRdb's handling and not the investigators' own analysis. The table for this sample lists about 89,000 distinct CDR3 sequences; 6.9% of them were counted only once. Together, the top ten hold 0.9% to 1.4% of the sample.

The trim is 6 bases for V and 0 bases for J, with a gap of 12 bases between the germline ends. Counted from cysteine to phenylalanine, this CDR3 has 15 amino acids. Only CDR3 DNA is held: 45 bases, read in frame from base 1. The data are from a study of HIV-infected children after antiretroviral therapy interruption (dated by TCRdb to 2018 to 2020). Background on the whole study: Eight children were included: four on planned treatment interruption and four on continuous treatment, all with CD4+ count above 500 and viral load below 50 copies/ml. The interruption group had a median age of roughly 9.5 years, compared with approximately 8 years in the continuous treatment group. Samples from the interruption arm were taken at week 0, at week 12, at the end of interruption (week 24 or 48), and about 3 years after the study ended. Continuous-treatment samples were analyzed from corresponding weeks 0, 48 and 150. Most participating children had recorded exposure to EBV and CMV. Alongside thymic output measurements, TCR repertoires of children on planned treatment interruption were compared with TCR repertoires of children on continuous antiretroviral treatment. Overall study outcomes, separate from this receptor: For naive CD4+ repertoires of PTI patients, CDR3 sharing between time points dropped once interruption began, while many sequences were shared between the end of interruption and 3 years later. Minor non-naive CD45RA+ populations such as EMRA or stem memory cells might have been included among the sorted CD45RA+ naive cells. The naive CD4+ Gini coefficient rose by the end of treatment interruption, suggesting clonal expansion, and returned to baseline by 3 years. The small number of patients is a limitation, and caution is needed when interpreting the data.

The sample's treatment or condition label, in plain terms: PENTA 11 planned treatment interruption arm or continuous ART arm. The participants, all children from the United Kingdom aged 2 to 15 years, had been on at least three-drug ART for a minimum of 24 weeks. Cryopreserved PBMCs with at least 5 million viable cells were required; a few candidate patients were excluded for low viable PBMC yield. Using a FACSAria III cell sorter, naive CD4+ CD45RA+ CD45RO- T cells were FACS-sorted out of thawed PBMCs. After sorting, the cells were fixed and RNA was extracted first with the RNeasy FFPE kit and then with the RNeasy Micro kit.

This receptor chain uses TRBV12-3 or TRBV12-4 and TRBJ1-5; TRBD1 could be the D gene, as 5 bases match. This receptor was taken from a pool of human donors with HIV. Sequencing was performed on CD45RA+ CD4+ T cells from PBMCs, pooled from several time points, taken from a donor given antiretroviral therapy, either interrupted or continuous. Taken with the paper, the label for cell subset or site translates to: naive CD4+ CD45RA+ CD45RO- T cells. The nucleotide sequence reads TGTGCCAGCAGAGACAGTACAGATAGCAATCAGCCCCAGCATTTT. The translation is CASRDSTDSNQPQHF.